This is a list of T cell receptor beta chains from one sample in a study of T cell changes during pregnancy in multiple sclerosis. Repertoires were generated with immunoSEQ multiplex PCR, while TCRdb's copy carries only in-frame clones and drops some. The sample has some 38,000 clones; more than 75% are singletons. The sample here was CD8+ T cells from peripheral blood mononuclear cells, taken in the third trimester of pregnancy. These receptors were collected from a female donor with multiple sclerosis, enrolled in a pregnancy study. CDR3s include the opening cysteine and the closing phenylalanine or tryptophan. D genes are given only for firm matches. Some rows mark clone size as missing; the rest say once, few, many or name a class of expanded clone.

D	J	size	V	DNA	CDR3
NA	TRBJ1-1	few	TRBV7-9	TGTGCCAGCAGCTTACTCAGGGGAGATACTGAAGCTTTCTTT	CASSLLRGDTEAFF
TRBD2	TRBJ2-3	NA	TRBV7-9	TGTGCCAGCAGCCCCCTACTAGCGGGGGGGTTCACAGATACGCAGTATTTT	CASSPLLAGGFTDTQYF
TRBD1	TRBJ2-7	NA	TRBV7-9	TGTGCCACTAGACAGGGGTCCTACGAGCAGTACTTC	CATRQGSYEQYF
NA	TRBJ2-7	NA	TRBV19	TGTGCCAGTAGTATGGGGACTCCCTTTGGGCAGTACTTC	CASSMGTPFGQYF
NA	TRBJ2-2	NA	TRBV19	TGTGCCAGTAGTATAGGACCAGGGCTCGGGGAGCTGTTTTTT	CASSIGPGLGELFF
NA	TRBJ2-7	NA	TRBV5-1	TGCGCCAGCAGCTTGGGACACGTTTACTACGAGCAGTACTTC	CASSLGHVYYEQYF
NA	TRBJ2-5	NA	TRBV2	TGTGCCAGCAGTGGGTTAGGGACACTGGAGACCCAGTACTTC	CASSGLGTLETQYF
NA	TRBJ2-1	NA	TRBV4-1	TGCGCCAGCAGCCCCCTGGGGAGCTCCTACAATGAGCAGTTCTTC	CASSPLGSSYNEQFF
NA	TRBJ2-1	NA	TRBV15	TGTGCCACCAGCAGAGGCGAGAATGAGCAGTTCTTC	CATSRGENEQFF
NA	TRBJ2-7	NA	TRBV27	TGTGCCAGCAGTTTTGCCGGGGGTCCTTCCTACGAGCAGTACTTC	CASSFAGGPSYEQYF
TRBD1	TRBJ2-1	NA	TRBV6-1	TGTGCCAGCAGTGAATCCCTATCCCGGGACAGACTTTACAATGAGCAGTTCTTC	CASSESLSRDRLYNEQFF
NA	TRBJ2-7	NA	TRBV12-1	TGTGCCAGCAGCTTTAAGTCGACTAGCTTGTACGAGCAGTACTTC	CASSFKSTSLYEQYF
NA	TRBJ1-2	NA	TRBV19	TGTGCCAGTAGCCCCCCGCCGGGGTTTTATGGCTACACCTTC	CASSPPPGFYGYTF
NA	TRBJ2-1	NA	TRBV6-5	TGTGCCAGCAGTTATGAGGGCCCCAATGAGCAGTTCTTC	CASSYEGPNEQFF
NA	TRBJ2-1	NA	TRBV27	TGTGCCAGCAGTTGGGGCGACAGCTACAATGAGCAGTTCTTC	CASSWGDSYNEQFF
TRBD1	TRBJ1-2	NA	TRBV29-1	TGCAGCGTTGGGACAGGGAACTATGGCTACACCTTC	CSVGTGNYGYTF
NA	TRBJ1-1	NA	TRBV15	TGTGCCACCAGCAGAGATCTAGAGAGTGCGGCGAACACTGAAGCTTTCTTT	CATSRDLESAANTEAFF
NA	TRBJ1-5	once	TRBV15	TGTGCCACCAGCAGAGAAGACAGAATGCCAAATCAGCCCCAGCATTTT	CATSREDRMPNQPQHF
NA	TRBJ1-1	NA	TRBV7-9	TGTGCCAGCAGCCTGCCGGGTCCTAAGCACACTGAAGCTTTCTTT	CASSLPGPKHTEAFF
TRBD2	TRBJ2-7	NA	TRBV7-2	TGTGCCAGCAGCCCGGGACTAGCGGGGGCCCGCTCCTACGAGCAGTACTTC	CASSPGLAGARSYEQYF
TRBD1	TRBJ2-3	NA	TRBV5-1	TGCGCCAGCAGCTTCGACACAGGGGGCATAGATACGCAGTATTTT	CASSFDTGGIDTQYF
TRBD2	TRBJ2-5	NA	TRBV15	TGTGCCACCAGCAGACGGGGGGGGCTCGGCGAGACCCAGTACTTC	CATSRRGGLGETQYF
TRBD2	TRBJ2-3	NA	TRBV19	TGTGCCAGTAGTATAGATGCCGAGGCGGGGGGTACAGATACGCAGTATTTT	CASSIDAEAGGTDTQYF
NA	TRBJ2-1	NA	TRBV21-1	TGTGCCAGCCGCCCAAAGGTCCCGGGTTGTGCATTCGATGAGCAGTTCTTC	CASRPKVPGCAFDEQFF
TRBD2	TRBJ2-1	NA	TRBV10-2	TGCGCCACCGGACTAGCGGGGGCAGGGAATGAGCAGTTCTTC	CATGLAGAGNEQFF
TRBD2	TRBJ2-7	NA	TRBV9	TGTGCCAGCAGCGGGGGCGGGAGCTACTACGAGCAGTACTTC	CASSGGGSYYEQYF
NA	TRBJ1-6	NA	TRBV11-2	TGTGCCAGCAGCCTCGGACTCGGGCCTAATTCACCCCTCCACTTT	CASSLGLGPNSPLHF
NA	TRBJ2-2	medium-sized	TRBV4-2	TGTGCCAGCAGCTCCCGACAGGAGAACACCGGGGAGCTGTTTTTT	CASSSRQENTGELFF
TRBD1	TRBJ1-2	NA	TRBV27	TGTGCCAGCAGTTTTCAAGGGGGCCTGTCCCATTATGGCTACACCTTC	CASSFQGGLSHYGYTF
NA	TRBJ1-1	once	TRBV15	TGTGCCACCACCCCGGAGGGATATTCTTACACTGAAGCTTTCTTT	CATTPEGYSYTEAFF
NA	TRBJ2-1	NA	TRBV4-2	TGTGCCAGCAGCCAAACCAGAGGGACTCCGAGCGATGAGCAGTTCTTC	CASSQTRGTPSDEQFF
NA	TRBJ2-3	once	TRBV4-2	TGTGCCAGCAGCCACGAGACAATCACAGATACGCAGTATTTT	CASSHETITDTQYF
TRBD2	TRBJ2-5	NA	TRBV9	TGTGCCAGCAGCGTTAGACTAGCGGGGCTCGAGACCCAGTACTTC	CASSVRLAGLETQYF
NA	TRBJ1-2	NA	TRBV11-2	TGTGCCAGCAGCTTAGTGCCGGGAGCCTATGGCTACACCTTC	CASSLVPGAYGYTF
NA	TRBJ2-7	NA	TRBV7-3	TGTGCCAGCAGCTACCCGGTACGGGGGGCATGGTCCTACGAGCAGTACTTC	CASSYPVRGAWSYEQYF
NA	TRBJ2-3	NA	TRBV19	TGTGCCAGTAGTATAGGTAACAGGGAGGGGGGAGATACGCAGTATTTT	CASSIGNREGGDTQYF
NA	TRBJ2-7	NA	TRBV7-2	TGTGCCAGCAGCTTAGATATCAGGGCGGACTCCTACGAGCAGTACTTC	CASSLDIRADSYEQYF
NA	TRBJ1-5	large	TRBV12-5	TGTGCTAGTGGCTCATCTGGGCCCGGCGATCAGCCCCAGCATTTT	CASGSSGPGDQPQHF
NA	TRBJ2-1	NA	TRBV5-1	TGCGCCAGCAGCTTGTCGGCGGCGGGGTTCAATGAGCAGTTCTTC	CASSLSAAGFNEQFF
NA	TRBJ1-4	NA	TRBV5-6	TGTGCCAGCACCCTGGGGGGGGAAAAACTGTTTTTT	CASTLGGEKLFF
NA	TRBJ1-5	NA	TRBV9	TGTGCCAGCAGCGTAGGCGGGTCTAATCAGCCCCAGCATTTT	CASSVGGSNQPQHF
TRBD1	TRBJ1-1	few	TRBV29-1	TGCAGCGTGGGGACAGGGGATGTAGCTTTCTTT	CSVGTGDVAFF
TRBD1	TRBJ1-1	NA	TRBV27	TGTGCCAGCAGTCTCCGCCAGGGGGTGAACACTGAAGCTTTCTTT	CASSLRQGVNTEAFF
NA	TRBJ1-1	NA	TRBV7-9	TGTGCCAGCAGCTCCACACAGGGTAGGGTCACTGAAGCTTTCTTT	CASSSTQGRVTEAFF
NA	TRBJ1-2	NA	TRBV30	TGTGCCTGGAGTTTCCGAGGCAGAAATTATGGCTACACCTTC	CAWSFRGRNYGYTF
NA	TRBJ2-7	NA	TRBV20-1	TGCAGTGCTAGAATCCTCGAGCAGTACTTC	CSARILEQYF
TRBD2	TRBJ2-1	once	TRBV19	TGTGCCAGTAACCATCAGCTCTTTGGACTAGCGGGGGCTTACAATGAGCAGTTCTTC	CASNHQLFGLAGAYNEQFF
NA	TRBJ2-1	NA	TRBV5-1	TGCGCCAGCAGCTTGGCCGAGCTCGCGCAAAATGAGCAGTTCTTC	CASSLAELAQNEQFF
TRBD2	TRBJ2-7	NA	TRBV11-2	TGTGCCAGCAGCCGACTAGCGGGGGCACCCTACGAGCAGTACTTC	CASSRLAGAPYEQYF